This record looks at one T cell receptor (beta chain) sequence and its context. Antigen unknown. People whose metastatic non-small-cell lung cancer was chemo-refractory got focal radiation along with CTLA-4 blockade by ipilimumab. The sample belongs to a study of radiotherapy plus CTLA-4 blockade in lung cancer. J lost 2 bases, V lost 4 bases, and 10 bases had no gene match. The CDR3 totals 16 residues. CDR1 and CDR2 from the germline V gene are SGHDT and YYEEEE. Assay: immunoSEQ multiplex PCR; the TCRdb copy retains only in-frame clones and omits some. The sample gives around 37,000 clones, 55% to 80% of which show up once; about a tenth is in the top ten. Whole-study results and caveats: With interferon-beta, early dynamics of blood T cell clones were reported to best predict response.

This sequence originates from a human donor with non-small cell lung cancer who had stable disease on radiotherapy plus ipilimumab. Source: peripheral blood, taken from a patient treated with radiotherapy plus ipilimumab. The chain has TRBV5-6 and TRBJ2-3, with TRBD2 matching 7 bases. This CDR3 is CASSPLGGLTTDTQYF. The CDR3 coding sequence is TGTGCCAGCAGCCCACTGGGGGGACTAACCACAGATACGCAGTATTTT.